These 32 T cell receptor beta chains were all obtained from the same sample, sequenced in a study of blood T cell repertoires in COVID-19. Repertoires were generated with immunoSEQ multiplex PCR, while TCRdb's copy carries only in-frame clones and drops some. The sample records under 45,000 clones, about 77% being singletons. Sequenced: peripheral blood. The source is an older man with acute or convalescent COVID-19.

Only a few counts were recorded for this clone. This sequence joins TRBV7-8 and TRBJ2-7; D is undetermined. Per germline, CDR1 SGHVS and CDR2 FQNEAQ. The CDR3 is made up of 11 amino acids. Trimming removed 5 bases at V and 4 bases at J, with 6 bases between. The CDR3 coding sequence is TGTGCCAGCAGCCTCCAGTACGAGCAGTACTTC. Residues: CASSLQYEQYF.

The rearrangement joins TRBV5-1 to TRBJ1-6, with TRBD1 matching 7 bases. The V gene end was trimmed by 1 base and the J gene end by 10 bases; junction bases not matched to a gene: 8. The germline gives CDR1 SGHRS, CDR2 YFSETQ. The length of the CDR3 is 15 residues. The CDR3 nucleotides read TGCGCCAGCAGCTTGTCGGGACAGCTTCAGTCACCCCTCCACTTT. Translation gives CASSLSGQLQSPLHF.

The J gene is TRBJ2-7, the V gene TRBV19; D unclear. There are 11 residues in the CDR3. Germline lookup yields CDR1 LNHDA and CDR2 SQIVND (reference sequence). Trimming stripped 4 bases from V and 5 bases from J, with 6 bases between. CDR3 bases: TGTGCCAGTAGTAGCAGGAACGAGCAGTACTTC. Translation: CASSSRNEQYF.

The rearrangement links TRBV21-1 to TRBJ2-5; the table gives TRBD2 as D, unverified against the DNA. TRBV21-1 represents a pseudogene. This CDR3 is 16 amino acids long. CDR3 sequence: CASSSLRRETQETQYF. The CDR3 DNA sequence: TGTGCCAGCAGCAGCCTTCGGCGGGAGACCCAAGAGACCCAGTACTTC.

The chain couples TRBV5-1 to TRBJ2-2, with 9 bases identical to TRBD2. The V and J ends lost 4 bases and 0 bases, in that order; junction bases with no gene match: 1. This CDR3 is built from 15 residues. Germline CDR1 reads SGHRS; CDR2 reads YFSETQ. This chain's CDR3 is CASSTSGSNTGELFF. DNA of the CDR3: TGCGCCAGCAGCACTAGCGGGTCGAACACCGGGGAGCTGTTTTTT.

This clone was detected only a few times. The chain has TRBV27 and TRBJ2-7; possible D gene TRBD1, 5 bases. The germline V gene encodes CDR1 MNHEY and CDR2 SMNVEV (reference sequence). The length of the CDR3 is 15 residues. Trimming pared 5 bases from V and 2 bases from J, leaving 16 bases between. DNA of the CDR3: TGTGCCAGCAGTCTCTCAGGGCTAACAACCTACGAGCAGTACTTC. This encodes CASSLSGLTTYEQYF.

The chain joins TRBV5-1 to TRBJ2-3; 10 bases map to TRBD1. The germline gives CDR1 SGHRS, CDR2 YFSETQ. This CDR3 has 15 amino acids. V lost 3 bases to trimming and J lost 1 base; unmatched junction nucleotides: 2. This CDR3 is CASSSGTGGTDTQYF. The CDR3 coding sequence is TGCGCCAGCAGCTCCGGGACAGGGGGCACAGATACGCAGTATTTT.

The chain carries TRBV5-5 and TRBJ1-5; maybe TRBD1 (6 bases). The V end was cut by 4 bases, the J end by 5 bases, with 16 bases between. Germline V gene data show CDR1 as SGHKS and CDR2 as YYEKEE (reference sequence). This CDR3 contains 15 residues. CDR3 amino acids: CASSPFGGGDQPQHF. In DNA, the CDR3 is TGTGCCAGCAGCCCCTTTGGGGGGGGCGATCAGCCCCAGCATTTT.

This clone appeared once. The chain recombines TRBV4-1 with TRBJ2-2; possible D gene TRBD1, 6 bases. CDR3 length: 16 amino acids. The germline V and J ends were trimmed by 0 bases and 7 bases, with 15 bases remaining between them. The V gene's germline CDR1 is MGHRA and CDR2 YSYEKL. The CDR3 region has the DNA TGCGCCAGCAGCCAAGATGGGCAGGGGCGCGGCGGGGAGCTGTTTTTT. Its translation is CASSQDGQGRGGELFF.

The CDR3: CASSLEAGGSGTQYF. CDR3 sequence (DNA): TGTGCCAGCAGCTTAGAAGCGGGAGGATCGGGTACGCAGTATTTT. V usage is TRBV7-9 and J usage is TRBJ2-3; 9 bases map to TRBD2. The germline gives CDR1 SEHNR, CDR2 FQNEAQ (reference sequence). This CDR3 is built from 15 residues. J was trimmed by 8 bases and V by 1 base; bases with no gene match: 7.

The rearrangement joins TRBV19 to TRBJ1-5; no reliable D call. Trimming shortened V by 1 base and J by 2 bases, and 9 bases separated the two germline ends. Germline V gene data show CDR1 as LNHDA and CDR2 as SQIVND (reference sequence). CDR3 length: 15 residues. For the CDR3, the DNA is TGTGCCAGTAGTATAGGGGCGATGGGCAATCAGCCCCAGCATTTT. This gives the protein CASSIGAMGNQPQHF.

The genes are TRBV2 and TRBJ1-1; TRBD1 matches 8 bases. The CDR3 sequence is 14 residues long. With 8 bases clipped from V and 5 bases from J, the junction kept 10 bases outside the gene matches. The germline V gene has CDR1 SNHLY and CDR2 FYNNEI. The CDR3 loop reads CASGQGSSGTEAFF. CDR3 nucleotides: TGTGCCAGCGGACAGGGCTCCTCGGGAACTGAAGCTTTCTTT. Full variable domain (remainder filled in from reference TRBV2 and TRBJ1-1): EPEVTQTPSHQVTQMGQEVILRCVPISNHLYFYWYRQILGQKVEFLVSFYNNEISEKSEIFDDQFSVERPDGSNFTLKIRSTKLEDSAMYFCASGQGSSGTEAFFGQGTRLTVV.

This CDR3 reads CASSYSSGGRNEQFF. In DNA form, the CDR3 reads TGTGCCAGCAGTTACTCTAGCGGGGGCAGGAATGAGCAGTTCTTC. The chain couples TRBV6-5 to TRBJ2-1; TRBD2 aligns across 9 bases. Germline V gene sequence: CDR1 MNHEY, CDR2 SVGAGI. J gave up 7 bases and V 0 bases, and 4 bases lay outside the gene matches. The CDR3 is made up of 15 amino acids.

The rearrangement uses TRBV2 and TRBJ1-4; D is unclear. Trimming removed 4 bases from V and 5 bases from J, with 8 bases in between. Germline V gives CDR1 SNHLY, CDR2 FYNNEI. This CDR3 has 13 amino acids. For the CDR3, the DNA is TGTGCCAGCAGTGTAAGCCCCAATGAAAAACTGTTTTTT. Its protein product is CASSVSPNEKLFF. The full variable domain, rest sourced from reference TRBV2 and TRBJ1-4, is EPEVTQTPSHQVTQMGQEVILRCVPISNHLYFYWYRQILGQKVEFLVSFYNNEISEKSEIFDDQFSVERPDGSNFTLKIRSTKLEDSAMYFCASSVSPNEKLFFGSGTQLSVL.

The CDR3 DNA reads as TGTGCCAGCAGCGCTGACAGGGGAGATCAGCCCCAGCATTTT. Its translation is CASSADRGDQPQHF. The rearrangement links TRBV6-5 to TRBJ1-5; 8 bases fit TRBD1. Losses at the gene ends were 6 bases for V and 5 bases for J; bases not matched to a gene: 6. Germline CDR1 MNHEY, CDR2 SVGAGI. This CDR3 has 14 amino acids.

The CDR3 DNA follows: TGTGCCAGCAGTGAAGGACGGGGGCGGGGGGTAGAGACCCAGTACTTC. This translates into CASSEGRGRGVETQYF. This chain links TRBV2 with TRBJ2-5, with 8 bases fitting TRBD2. This CDR3 spans 16 amino acids. From germline, CDR1 is SNHLY and CDR2 FYNNEI. V dropped 1 base and J dropped 4; count of bases not matched to a gene: 8. Full variable domain (outside the CDR3, taken from reference TRBV2 and TRBJ2-5): EPEVTQTPSHQVTQMGQEVILRCVPISNHLYFYWYRQILGQKVEFLVSFYNNEISEKSEIFDDQFSVERPDGSNFTLKIRSTKLEDSAMYFCASSEGRGRGVETQYFGPGTRLLVL.

This chain connects TRBV28 to TRBJ1-1; D possibly corresponds to TRBD1 (5 bases). Trimming took off 3 bases at V and 2 bases at J, with 10 bases between the two ends. Germline assignment: CDR1 MDHEN and CDR2 SYDVKM. The CDR3 loop spans 14 amino acids. CDR3 DNA: TGTGCCAGCAGTTTGGGGACTCCTAACACTGAAGCTTTCTTT. This sequence encodes CASSLGTPNTEAFF.

The chain couples TRBV6-6 to TRBJ2-5; no reliable D call. CDR1 is MNHNY, CDR2 SVGAGI, per germline (reference sequence). V lost 6 bases and J lost 5, with 7 bases in between. The CDR3 runs to 11 residues. CDR3 nucleotide sequence: TGTGCCAGCAGCCTCGGGGAGACCCAGTACTTC. Encoded protein: CASSLGETQYF.

The chain couples TRBV19 to TRBJ1-1; possibly TRBD1 for D (6 bases). The germline V gene encodes CDR1 LNHDA and CDR2 SQIVND (reference sequence). With 6 bases removed from V and 4 bases from J, the gap between germline ends came to 15 bases. This CDR3 has 14 amino acids. CDR3 sequence (DNA): TGTGCCAGTAGCACGCTACAGGGAAGCACTGAAGCTTTCTTT. Encoded protein: CASSTLQGSTEAFF.

The chain uses TRBV28 and TRBJ2-1; 9 positions match TRBD2. The trim removed 4 bases at V and 2 bases at J, leaving 3 bases unmatched. This CDR3 contains 15 residues. Germline CDR1 is MDHEN and CDR2 is SYDVKM. The CDR3 bases are TGTGCCAGCAGTTCGACTAGCGGTCCCTACAATGAGCAGTTCTTC. Encoded protein: CASSSTSGPYNEQFF.

The rearrangement links TRBV5-6 to TRBJ1-5, with a weak D call TRBD1 (5 bases). With 3 bases removed from V and 0 bases from J, the gap between germline ends came to 10 bases. CDR1 is SGHDT, CDR2 YYEEEE, per germline. This CDR3 is 15 amino acids long. CDR3 DNA sequence: TGTGCCAGCAGCTCACTGACAGATAGCAATCAGCCCCAGCATTTT. Its protein is CASSSLTDSNQPQHF. The complete variable domain, with remaining parts taken from reference TRBV5-6 and TRBJ1-5, reads DAGVTQSPTHLIKTRGQQVTLRCSPKSGHDTVSWYQQALGQGPQFIFQYYEEEERQRGNFPDRFSGHQFPNYSSELNVNALLLGDSALYLCASSSLTDSNQPQHFGDGTRLSIL.

The genes are TRBV28 and TRBJ2-1, with TRBD2 matching 11 bases. V gave up 3 bases and J gave up 5 bases; unmatched junction bases: 6. The length of the CDR3 is 16 residues. CDR1 and CDR2 from the germline V gene are MDHEN and SYDVKM. CDR3 residues: CASSFQLAGVHNEQFF. DNA of the CDR3: TGTGCCAGCAGTTTCCAACTAGCGGGAGTTCACAATGAGCAGTTCTTC.

The chain couples TRBV6-5 to TRBJ2-1, with TRBD2 matching 8 bases. Trimming at V came to 6 bases and at J to 7 bases, leaving 5 bases not matched to a gene. This CDR3 spans 13 amino acids. The germline CDR1 and CDR2 sequences are MNHEY and SVGAGI. CDR3 bases: TGTGCCAGCAGACGAAGCGGGAGTAATGAGCAGTTCTTC. Amino acid sequence: CASRRSGSNEQFF.

The chain carries TRBV28 and TRBJ2-1; D gene uncertain. V lost 3 bases to trimming and J lost 0 bases, with 12 bases between them. CDR3 size: 16 residues. Germline values: CDR1 MDHEN, CDR2 SYDVKM. The CDR3 DNA follows: TGTGCCAGCAGTTTGACTGAATCGGGCTCCTACAATGAGCAGTTCTTC. Translated, it gives CASSLTESGSYNEQFF.

A note on this clone: Relative to the germline gene, one junction end is altered; a read error may explain this. The gene calls are TRBV6-1 and TRBJ2-1, with 8 bases identical to TRBD2. The CDR3 contains 17 residues. Germline loops: CDR1 MNHNS, CDR2 SASEGT. In nucleotides, the CDR3 is TGTGCCAGCAGCGAAGCCCGGAGCGGGAGCTCCTACAATGAGCAGTTCTTC. This gives the protein CASSEARSGSSYNEQFF.

This rearrangement joins TRBV3-1 (or the pseudogene TRBV3-2) to TRBJ1-1, with D tentatively TRBD1 (5 bases). This CDR3 region has 14 residues. V lost 1 base and J lost 1, with 7 bases in between. Germline CDR1 is LGHDT and CDR2 is YNNKEL (reference sequence). In nucleotides, the CDR3 is TGTGCCAGCAGCCAAGGCGGGGGGAACACTGAAGCTTTCTTT. Amino acid sequence: CASSQGGGNTEAFF.

This chain connects TRBV30 to TRBJ1-1, with TRBD1 matching over 9 bases. Trimming took 1 base from V and 1 from J; bases not matched to a gene: 4. The CDR3 is 15 amino acids. CDR1 GTSNPN and CDR2 SVGIG come from the germline V gene (reference sequence). CDR3 amino acids: CAWSGGTGRNTEAFF. The CDR3 nucleotides read TGTGCCTGGAGTGGAGGGACAGGGAGGAACACTGAAGCTTTCTTT. Together with reference TRBV30 and TRBJ1-1, the CDR3 gives the full variable domain: SQTIHQWPATLVQPVGSPLSLECTVEGTSNPNLYWYRQAAGRGLQLLFYSVGIGQISSEVPQNLSASRPQDRQFILSSKKLLLSDSGFYLCAWSGGTGRNTEAFFGQGTRLTVV.

In this sample, this clone turned up once. This chain uses TRBV7-3 with TRBJ2-7; 11 bases align to TRBD2. V lost 4 bases and J lost 7; bases outside the gene matches: 6. The CDR3 covers 14 residues. Germline-derived CDR1 and CDR2 are SGHTA and FQGTGA. CDR3 sequence reads: CASSSGTSGYEQYF. CDR3 DNA sequence: TGTGCCAGCAGCTCGGGGACTAGCGGCTATGAGCAGTACTTC.

The chain carries TRBV19 and TRBJ1-1; D uncertain. This CDR3 contains 13 residues. The V end was cut by 5 bases, the J end by 1 base, with 8 bases between. CDR1 LNHDA and CDR2 SQIVND come from the germline V gene (reference sequence). CDR3 region: CASSYQSNTEAFF. The CDR3 DNA follows: TGTGCCAGTAGTTATCAGTCGAACACTGAAGCTTTCTTT.

The V gene is TRBV12-5, the J gene TRBJ2-1; TRBD1 agrees at 9 bases. The CDR3 totals 16 residues. Germline CDR1 and CDR2: LGHNT and FRNRAP. The V and J ends lost 7 bases and 7 bases, in that order; junction bases with no gene match: 14. CDR3 sequence (DNA): TGTGCTAGTGAAGACTACCCGGGACAGGGTTTGAATGAGCAGTTCTTC. Translation: CASEDYPGQGLNEQFF.

This chain uses TRBV3-1 (or the pseudogene TRBV3-2) with TRBJ1-1; maybe TRBD1 (6 bases). The CDR3 totals 15 residues. The V gene's germline CDR1 is LGHDT and CDR2 YNNKEL (reference sequence). V lost 7 bases and J lost 3, with 18 bases in between. The CDR3 loop reads CASTLTQGGDTEAFF. CDR3 coding DNA: TGTGCCAGCACCCTCACACAGGGAGGGGACACTGAAGCTTTCTTT.

The chain recombines TRBV5-8 with TRBJ1-2; D remains ambiguous. Per the germline V gene, CDR1 is SGHTS and CDR2 is YDEGEE. CDR3 length equals 14 residues. Trimming pared 0 bases from V and 0 bases from J, leaving 6 bases between. The CDR3 DNA is TGTGCCAGCAGCTTGGGGGCGACTAACTATGGCTACACCTTC. Translated, it gives CASSLGATNYGYTF.